The clone carrying this T cell receptor beta chain was counted once. Its target is unknown. Use of 60 Vbeta and 13 Jbeta primers characterized the PCR. Assay used: immunoSEQ multiplex PCR; TCRdb lists only in-frame clones, some missing. The table includes about 200,000 clones, approximately 78% detected once. These data originate in a study of cytomegalovirus exposure and HLA in healthy donors. Study-wide findings and caveats: CMV serostatus was the sole immune exposure information available. Association with HLA alleles at 0.05 false discovery rate was found for 16,951 TCR beta sequences in a later analysis. Several of the most significant clusters appeared linked to common viral pathogens, based on a later analysis.

At the time of sampling, donors were nominally healthy, though unrecorded immune exposures were likely. The specimen was PBMCs. This clonotype was sampled from a woman between 18 and 30 years old in good health and CMV-seronegative.

This CDR3 reads CASSLTGASGVSEQFF. As DNA, the CDR3 is TGTGCCAGCAGCCTAACGGGGGCTAGCGGGGTCTCCGAGCAGTTCTTC. This rearrangement joins TRBV11-2 to TRBJ2-1; TRBD2 agrees at 9 bases. The CDR3 length is 16 residues. Losses at the gene ends were 5 bases for V and 10 bases for J; bases not matched to a gene: 15. The germline V gene has CDR1 SGHAT and CDR2 FQNNGV. The variable domain in full, with the rest retrieved from reference TRBV11-2 and TRBJ2-1, is EAGVAQSPRYKIIEKRQSVAFWCNPISGHATLYWYQQILGQGPKLLIQFQNNGVVDDSQLPKDRFSAERLKGVDSTLKIQPAKLEDSAVYLCASSLTGASGVSEQFFGPGTRLTVL.